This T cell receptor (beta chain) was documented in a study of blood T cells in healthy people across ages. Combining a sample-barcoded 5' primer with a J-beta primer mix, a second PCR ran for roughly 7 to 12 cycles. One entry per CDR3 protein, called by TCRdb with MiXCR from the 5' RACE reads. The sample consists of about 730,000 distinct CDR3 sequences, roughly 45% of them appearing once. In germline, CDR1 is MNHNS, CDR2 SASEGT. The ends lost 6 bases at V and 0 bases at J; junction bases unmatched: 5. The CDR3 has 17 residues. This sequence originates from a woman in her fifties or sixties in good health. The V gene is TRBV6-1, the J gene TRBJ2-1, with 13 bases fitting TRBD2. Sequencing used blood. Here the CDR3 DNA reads TGTGCCAGCAGAGGACTAGCGGGAGTTATCTCCTACAATGAGCAGTTCTTC. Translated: CASRGLAGVISYNEQFF.